This T cell receptor beta chain appears in the sequencing data of a study of blood T cells in healthy people across ages. General study results and limits: Naive and antigen-experienced cells could not be conclusively compared, given unsorted PBMCs.

Regarding this clonotype: Its antigen is unknown.

The CDR3 covers 14 residues. V was cut by 6 bases and J by 1 base, with 16 bases left in between. The germline CDR1 and CDR2 sequences are DFQATT and SNEGSKA (reference sequence). Together with a sample-barcoded 5' primer, a J-beta primer mix was included in a second PCR lasting about 7 to 12 cycles. All cDNA molecules were each tagged by a template-switch adaptor with 12 random nucleotides. One entry per CDR3 protein results from TCRdb running MiXCR on the 5' RACE reads. The sample records some 290,000 distinct CDR3 sequences, 27% being singletons. The material sequenced was blood. The TCR sequence derives from a woman aged 70 to 79 in good health. The V and J genes are TRBV20-1 and TRBJ2-7; no firm D call. CDR3 amino acids: CSAETHGPSYEQYF. DNA of the CDR3: TGCAGTGCCGAGACACACGGGCCTTCCTACGAGCAGTACTTC.